Following are 20 T cell receptor beta chains from one sample sequenced in a study of T cell changes during pregnancy in multiple sclerosis. Method: immunoSEQ multiplex PCR; TCRdb's copy keeps in-frame clones and lacks some. Here the sample spans about 50,000 clones, just over 90% being singletons. Source: CD4+ T cells from peripheral blood mononuclear cells, taken before pregnancy. All receptors derive from a female donor with multiple sclerosis, enrolled in a pregnancy study.

This clone occurred once. The chain links TRBV6-5 to TRBJ1-1; no clear D gene. Deletions cut 4 bases from V and 0 bases from J, with 15 bases between. CDR1 is MNHEY and CDR2 is SVGAGI in the germline V gene. The length of the CDR3 is 16 residues. The CDR3 DNA reads as TGTGCCAGCAGTTTCCGTTCAGTACACATGAACACTGAAGCTTTCTTT. Protein: CASSFRSVHMNTEAFF.

DNA of the CDR3: TGTGCCAGCAGTTTACCCGACAGGGTGACTGAAGCTTTCTTT. As protein: CASSLPDRVTEAFF. V and J are TRBV28 and TRBJ1-1, with 7 bases that match TRBD1. V was clipped by 2 bases and J by 5 bases; unmatched bases: 5. Germline V gives CDR1 MDHEN, CDR2 SYDVKM. This CDR3 comprises 14 residues.

The chain links TRBV29-1 to TRBJ1-4; 11 bases agree with TRBD1. Germline CDR1 SQVTM, CDR2 ANQGSEA. The J segment lost 5 bases and the V segment lost 4 bases, leaving 12 bases of the junction unmatched. This CDR3 contains 17 residues. DNA for the CDR3: TGCAGCGTTGGGAAAGGGACAGGGGGGATCGGAAATGAAAAACTGTTTTTT. This encodes CSVGKGTGGIGNEKLFF.

This sequence joins TRBV27 and TRBJ2-2, with D possibly being TRBD2 (5 bases). Germline CDR1 is MNHEY and CDR2 is SMNVEV (reference sequence). The CDR3 length is 13 residues. V gave up 2 bases and J gave up 6 bases, with 7 bases separating them. The CDR3 is CASSLKRAGELFF. CDR3 sequence (DNA): TGTGCCAGCAGTTTAAAGAGGGCCGGGGAGCTGTTTTTT.

The chain links TRBV4-1 to TRBJ2-1; possibly TRBD2 for D (6 bases). Deletions cut 1 base from V and 8 bases from J, with 15 bases between. The CDR3 is 15 amino acids. The germline gives CDR1 MGHRA, CDR2 YSYEKL. In DNA form, the CDR3 reads TGCGCCAGCAGCCAAGCTATAGCGGTAGCCCATGAGCAGTTCTTC. This codes for CASSQAIAVAHEQFF.

The chain combines TRBV30 with TRBJ2-5, with D hard to call. Germline values: CDR1 GTSNPN, CDR2 SVGIG (reference sequence). V was trimmed by 0 bases and J by 7 bases, leaving 6 bases between them. This CDR3 spans 11 amino acids. CDR3 sequence (DNA): TGTGCCTGGAGTGTACCGGGGACCCAGTACTTC. Amino acids: CAWSVPGTQYF.

V gene TRBV28 combines with J gene TRBJ2-6; 8 nucleotides align to TRBD1. Germline V gene data show CDR1 as MDHEN and CDR2 as SYDVKM. The length of the CDR3 is 15 residues. J lost 2 bases, V lost 5 bases, and 2 bases had no gene match. The CDR3 sequence: CASSLTGAGANVLTF. CDR3 nucleotide sequence: TGTGCCAGCAGTCTGACAGGGGCTGGGGCCAACGTCCTGACTTTC. The full variable domain, completed using reference TRBV28 and TRBJ2-6, is DVKVTQSSRYLVKRTGEKVFLECVQDMDHENMFWYRQDPGLGLRLIYFSYDVKMKEKGDIPEGYSVSREKKERFSLILESASTNQTSMYLCASSLTGAGANVLTFGAGSRLTVL.

This rearrangement joins TRBV7-8 to TRBJ1-5; tentatively, D is TRBD1 (5 bases). The CDR3 is made up of 13 amino acids. The germline CDR1 and CDR2 sequences are SGHVS and FQNEAQ. Trimming took off 1 base at V and 11 bases at J, with 12 bases between the two ends. CDR3 sequence: CASSLEVREAQHF. CDR3 DNA: TGTGCCAGCAGCTTAGAAGTCAGGGAGGCCCAGCATTTT.

CDR3 sequence: CASSVGGLAEEQFF. Written as DNA, the CDR3 is TGTGCCAGCAGCGTAGGGGGACTAGCGGAGGAGCAGTTCTTC. The rearrangement uses TRBV9 and TRBJ2-1; the match to TRBD2 covers 11 bases. The length of the CDR3 is 14 residues. Per the germline V gene, CDR1 is SGDLS and CDR2 is YYNGEE. V dropped 0 bases and J dropped 10; count of bases not matched to a gene: 3.

This rearrangement joins TRBV27 to TRBJ1-5; D is ambiguous. Trimming stripped 5 bases from V and 2 bases from J, with 10 bases between. The CDR3 has 14 residues. Per germline, CDR1 MNHEY and CDR2 SMNVEV (reference sequence). The CDR3 DNA reads as TGTGCCAGCAGTCCCGGAGTGGGCAATCAGCCCCAGCATTTT. It is translated as CASSPGVGNQPQHF.

This rearrangement joins TRBV21-1 to TRBJ2-6; the table gives TRBD2 as D, unverified against the DNA. TRBV21-1 is termed a pseudogene. The CDR3 has 16 amino acids. CDR3 sequence reads: CASSKAAPTGANVLTF. Written as DNA, the CDR3 is TGTGCCAGCAGCAAAGCCGCCCCTACTGGGGCCAACGTCCTGACTTTC.

This chain joins TRBV15 and TRBJ2-5, with a tentative D call TRBD1 (5 bases). V lost 0 bases, J lost 5 bases, and 10 bases lay in between. CDR3 length: 14 residues. Germline CDR1 and CDR2: LNHNV and YYDKDF (reference sequence). CDR3 amino acids: CATSREQARETQYF. The CDR3 DNA reads TGTGCCACCAGCAGAGAACAGGCGCGGGAGACCCAGTACTTC.

The J gene is TRBJ2-1, the V gene TRBV30; 7 bases are shared with TRBD1. The germline V gene encodes CDR1 GTSNPN and CDR2 SVGIG (reference sequence). CDR3 size: 15 residues. The ends lost 0 bases at V and 2 bases at J; junction bases unmatched: 4. The CDR3 region has the DNA TGTGCCTGGAGTGTAACACAGGGGACCTACAATGAGCAGTTCTTC. It yields the protein CAWSVTQGTYNEQFF.

This rearrangement joins TRBV19 to TRBJ1-2; 7 bases map to TRBD1. J was trimmed by 3 bases and V by 3 bases; bases with no gene match: 1. The CDR3 totals 13 residues. The germline gives CDR1 LNHDA, CDR2 SQIVND (reference sequence). CDR3 residues: CASSIGQDYGYTF. The CDR3 nucleotides are TGTGCCAGTAGTATTGGACAGGACTATGGCTACACCTTC.

CDR3 in amino acids: CASSFRVRGSSDEQFF. The CDR3 bases are TGTGCCAGCAGTTTCCGTGTCCGCGGGAGCTCGGATGAGCAGTTCTTC. This chain connects TRBV27 to TRBJ2-1, with 7 bases fitting TRBD2. The CDR3 length is 16 residues. The V gene end was trimmed by 3 bases and the J gene end by 8 bases; junction bases not matched to a gene: 13. Per the germline V gene, CDR1 is MNHEY and CDR2 is SMNVEV (reference sequence).

In this sample, this clone turned up once. The chain uses TRBV14 and TRBJ1-1; D call uncertain. CDR3 length: 14 residues. Germline lookup yields CDR1 SGHDN and CDR2 FVKESK. Trimming left V 1 base short and J 4 bases short, with 10 bases between. For the CDR3, the DNA is TGTGCCAGCAGCCAAGTAACCGGGATCACTGAAGCTTTCTTT. Translation gives CASSQVTGITEAFF.

This chain links TRBV5-4 with TRBJ2-3, with TRBD2 as a possible D gene (5 bases). This CDR3 has 14 residues. CDR1 and CDR2 from the germline V gene are SGHNT and YYREEE (reference sequence). Trimming stripped 5 bases from V and 0 bases from J, with 10 bases between. DNA of the CDR3: TGTGCCAGCAGACCGGGAACTAGCACAGATACGCAGTATTTT. Amino acids: CASRPGTSTDTQYF.

The chain has TRBV30 and TRBJ1-1, with unresolved D. From germline, CDR1 is GTSNPN and CDR2 SVGIG (reference sequence). V lost 3 bases, J lost 0 bases, and 8 bases lay in between. CDR3 length: 13 residues. CDR3 coding DNA: TGTGCCTGGAGACAGATGATGAACACTGAAGCTTTCTTT. This encodes CAWRQMMNTEAFF.

CDR3 region: CASGADFASYEQYF. The CDR3 bases are TGTGCCAGTGGTGCGGACTTTGCCTCCTACGAGCAGTACTTC. The chain employs TRBV19 and TRBJ2-7; a possible D gene is TRBD2 (5 bases). The CDR3 length is 14 residues. The germline V and J ends were trimmed by 8 bases and 0 bases, with 14 bases remaining between them. Germline V gene sequence: CDR1 LNHDA, CDR2 SQIVND (reference sequence).

V and J are TRBV7-8 and TRBJ1-2; a possible D gene is TRBD1 (6 bases). The length of the CDR3 is 14 residues. The V end lost 1 base, the J end lost 2 bases, and 8 bases lay between the germline ends. Germline V gene data show CDR1 as SGHVS and CDR2 as FQNEAQ. The CDR3: CASSLGDRNYGYTF. CDR3 nucleotide sequence: TGTGCCAGCAGCTTAGGAGACAGGAACTATGGCTACACCTTC.